This T cell receptor (beta chain) derives from a study of T cell repertoires in cytomegalovirus infection. Study results and limitations: The ex vivo response was dominated by HLA-C-restricted CMV-specific TCR beta clonotypes.

In its sample, this clonotype was seen a few times. As yet, its antigen is unknown. TCRdb re-derived calls from the reads in MiXCR, one entry per CDR3 protein. The profile shows approximately 1,000,000 distinct CDR3 sequences, around 30% of them singletons. CDR3 length: 16 amino acids. V lost 0 bases, J lost 4 bases, and 14 bases lay in between. Germline values: CDR1 MNHNS, CDR2 SASEGT. This TCR derives from a human donor in good health (CMV status not recorded). Some clones in this sample may be carry-over from other donors' samples. The rearrangement links TRBV6-1 to TRBJ2-3; no reliable D call. The sequencing used cultured CD8+ T cells from PBMCs, collected from culture after CMV antigen stimulation. The CDR3 reads CASSEALGRDPDTQYF. The CDR3 nucleotides are TGTGCCAGCAGTGAAGCCTTGGGAAGGGATCCAGATACGCAGTATTTT.